This T cell receptor (beta chain) emerged from a study of blood T cells in healthy people across ages. Study-level findings and limits: With age, beta diversity per million T cells declined roughly linearly, significantly by 40 to 50.

As to this clonotype: The antigen is undetermined.

V shed 2 bases and J shed 3 bases, with 14 bases lying between them. The CDR3 runs to 15 residues. Germline CDR1 is MNHNS and CDR2 is SASEGT. The second PCR ran about 6 to 12 cycles with a sample-barcoded 5' primer and J-beta primers. TCRdb redid the calling of the 5' RACE reads with MiXCR, one entry per CDR3 protein. The sample comprises 1.8 million or so distinct CDR3 sequences, 39% of which are singletons, and about 21% rests with the top ten. Sequenced material: blood. The chain links TRBV6-1 to TRBJ2-7, with a tentative D call TRBD2 (7 bases). The receptor comes from a human donor in good health. The CDR3: CASSETGGRYYEQYF. CDR3 nucleotides: TGTGCCAGCAGTGAAACGGGGGGCCGGTACTACGAGCAGTACTTC.